The sequence of this T cell receptor beta chain was determined in a study of blood T cell repertoires in COVID-19. Across the whole study: T cells, B-cell-depleted T cells, or PBMCs provided the cDNA or gDNA that served as material.

Germline V gene lookup returns CDR1 SEHNR and CDR2 FQNEAQ (reference sequence). The CDR3 length is 15 residues. V was pared by 5 bases and J by 4 bases, with 6 bases of the junction left unmatched. Participants spanned ages about 18 to 100 years and resided in about 25 US areas. Produced via immunoSEQ multiplex PCR; TCRdb's table is partial and in-frame only. The table lists fewer than 350,000 clones, approximately 91% of them singletons. The chain carries TRBV7-9 and TRBJ2-5; 11 nucleotides align to TRBD1. Sequenced: PBMCs or T cells enriched from blood (not recorded which). This receptor was obtained from a woman in her 40s who had recovered from COVID-19. The CDR3 nucleotides read TGTGCCAGCAGCCCACGGACAGGGGGCGTAGAGACCCAGTACTTC. Its translation is CASSPRTGGVETQYF.